Listed below are T cell receptor beta chains from one sample, sequenced in a study of cytomegalovirus exposure and HLA in healthy donors. Assay: immunoSEQ multiplex PCR; the TCRdb copy retains only in-frame clones and omits some. In the table there are 100,000 to 150,000 clones, roughly 95% of which are singletons. The sample consisted of PBMCs. These receptors all come from a young man in good health and CMV-seronegative. The conserved cysteine and the conserved F or W are not part of the CDR3 here. Some rows mark clone size as missing; the rest say once, few, many or name a class of expanded clone.

v_gene | abundance | CDR3aa
TRBV27 | NA | ASTPRAGGQETQY
TRBV7-3 | NA | ASSLTTSPHEQF
TRBV7-3 | NA | ASSLKWVAGGPSGELF
TRBV25-1 | NA | ASSADSLEGGYT
TRBV7-2 | NA | ASRGGRDLEQY
TRBV19 | NA | ASSPQRSERETQY
TRBV6-1 | NA | ASSEVAGAYNEQF
TRBV27 | NA | ASSLTSGASTDTQY
TRBV29-1 | NA | SVIRDSSRGYT
TRBV9 | NA | ASSAPAGAGDTQY
TRBV6-6 | NA | ASSYSGRGAGGYT
TRBV16 | NA | ASSQSVGGAYNEQF
TRBV7-3 | NA | ASSTTSGRAYEQF
TRBV5-1 | NA | ASSSGGYGYT
TRBV29-1 | NA | SVKTSGKAGAVL
TRBV5-1 | NA | ASSTAGADTEAF
TRBV7-3 | NA | ASSTLAGASYNEQF
TRBV28 | few | ASRDRVYGYT
TRBV28 | NA | ASSLFLSSTDTQY
TRBV5-6 | NA | ASVSRGTSRYNEQF
TRBV4-1 | NA | ASSLHRADSNQPQH
TRBV20-1 | NA | SASRSDEQF
TRBV7-2 | NA | ASGKGGGRTDTQY
TRBV4-2 | NA | ASSQDSGLAGGPEENEQF
TRBV29-1 | NA | SVDGWTVSYNEQF
TRBV5-6 | NA | ASSVIGQGPGNTIY
TRBV27 | NA | ASRGTGVTYEQY
TRBV6-1 | NA | ASSEGGGTGNTIY
TRBV30 | NA | AWSVGRVMNTEAF
TRBV5-4 | NA | ASSLIGTGAYEQY
TRBV25-1 | NA | ASSQGAESGYT
TRBV7-9 | NA | ASSFKELAGRNEQF
TRBV9 | NA | ASSPPGGPSYNEQF
TRBV19 | NA | ASSIGTSGKNIQY
TRBV9 | NA | ASSVTGDGGVRDEAF
TRBV19 | NA | ASSAKTGMGINIQY
TRBV29-1 | NA | SVASGAGNQPQH